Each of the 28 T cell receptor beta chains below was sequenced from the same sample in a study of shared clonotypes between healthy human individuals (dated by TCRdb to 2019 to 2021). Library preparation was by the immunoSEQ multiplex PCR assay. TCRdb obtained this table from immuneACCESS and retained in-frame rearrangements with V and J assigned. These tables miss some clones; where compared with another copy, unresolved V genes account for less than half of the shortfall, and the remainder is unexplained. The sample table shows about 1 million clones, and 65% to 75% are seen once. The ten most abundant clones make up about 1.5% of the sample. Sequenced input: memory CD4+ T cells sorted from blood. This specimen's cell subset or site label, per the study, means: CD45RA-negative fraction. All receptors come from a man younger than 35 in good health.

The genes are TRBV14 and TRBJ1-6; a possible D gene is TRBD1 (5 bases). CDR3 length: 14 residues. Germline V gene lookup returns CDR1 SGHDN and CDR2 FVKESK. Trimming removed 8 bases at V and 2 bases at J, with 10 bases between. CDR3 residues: CASRREAYNSPLHF. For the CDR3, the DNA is TGTGCCAGCCGCAGGGAGGCCTATAATTCACCCCTCCACTTT.

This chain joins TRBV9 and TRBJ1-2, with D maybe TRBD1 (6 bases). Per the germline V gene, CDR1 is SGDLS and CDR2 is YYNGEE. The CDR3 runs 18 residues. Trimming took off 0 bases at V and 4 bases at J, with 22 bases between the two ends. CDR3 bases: TGTGCCAGCAGCGTAGATCAGGCAGGGGTACGCCTAGGCTATGGCTACACCTTC. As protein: CASSVDQAGVRLGYGYTF.

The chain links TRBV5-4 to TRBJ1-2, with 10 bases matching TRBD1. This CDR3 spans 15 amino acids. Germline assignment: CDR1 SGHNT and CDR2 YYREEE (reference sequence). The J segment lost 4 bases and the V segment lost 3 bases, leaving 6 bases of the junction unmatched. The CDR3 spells CASSSGDRGVYGYTF. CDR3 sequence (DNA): TGTGCCAGCAGCTCGGGGGACAGGGGAGTCTATGGCTACACCTTC.

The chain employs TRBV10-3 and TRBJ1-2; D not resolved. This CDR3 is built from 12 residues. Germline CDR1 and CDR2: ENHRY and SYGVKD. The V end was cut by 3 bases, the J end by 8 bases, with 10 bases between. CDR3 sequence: CAISDGILGYTF. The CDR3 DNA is TGTGCCATCAGTGACGGGATTCTGGGCTACACCTTC.

This CDR3 is CASSFQGSYEQYF. The CDR3 nucleotides are TGTGCCAGCAGCTTTCAGGGGTCCTACGAGCAGTACTTC. This chain joins TRBV11-1 and TRBJ2-7; TRBD1 is a possible D gene (6 bases). Germline values: CDR1 SGHAT, CDR2 FQDESV (reference sequence). Trimming left V 3 bases short and J 1 base short, with 7 bases between. This CDR3 contains 13 residues. Drawing the rest from reference TRBV11-1 and TRBJ2-7, the complete variable domain is EAEVAQSPRYKITEKSQAVAFWCDPISGHATLYWYRQILGQGPELLVQFQDESVVDDSQLPKDRFSAERLKGVDSTLKIQPAELGDSAMYLCASSFQGSYEQYFGPGTRLTVT.

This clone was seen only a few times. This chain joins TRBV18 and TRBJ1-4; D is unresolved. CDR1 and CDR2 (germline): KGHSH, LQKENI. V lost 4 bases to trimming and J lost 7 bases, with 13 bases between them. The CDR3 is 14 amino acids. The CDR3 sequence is CASSRSGKREKLFF. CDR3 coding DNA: TGTGCCAGCTCACGATCAGGCAAGCGTGAAAAACTGTTTTTT.

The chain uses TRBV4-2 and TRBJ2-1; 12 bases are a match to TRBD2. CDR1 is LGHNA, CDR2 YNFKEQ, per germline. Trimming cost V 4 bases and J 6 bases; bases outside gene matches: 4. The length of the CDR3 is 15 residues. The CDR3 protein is CASSRLAGGPNEQFF. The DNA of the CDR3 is TGTGCCAGCAGCCGTCTAGCGGGAGGGCCCAATGAGCAGTTCTTC.

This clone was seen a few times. The CDR3 DNA sequence: TGTGCCTGGAGCCTAGGGGTGTCCAGAGGCTACACCTTC. Amino acids: CAWSLGVSRGYTF. The rearrangement links TRBV30 to TRBJ1-2, with D maybe TRBD1 (5 bases). With 3 bases removed from V and 8 bases from J, the gap between germline ends came to 16 bases. The CDR3 extends over 13 amino acids. The germline V gene has CDR1 GTSNPN and CDR2 SVGIG (reference sequence).

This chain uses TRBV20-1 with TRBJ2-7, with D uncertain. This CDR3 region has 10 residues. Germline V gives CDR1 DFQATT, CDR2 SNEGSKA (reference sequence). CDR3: CRASGYEQYF. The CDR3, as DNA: TGCAGGGCATCCGGCTACGAGCAGTACTTC.

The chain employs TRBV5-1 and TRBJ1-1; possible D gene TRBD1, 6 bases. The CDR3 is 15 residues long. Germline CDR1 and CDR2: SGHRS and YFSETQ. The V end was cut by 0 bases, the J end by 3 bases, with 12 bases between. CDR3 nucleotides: TGCGCCAGCAGCTTGGCCGGGGGGCAATACACTGAAGCTTTCTTT. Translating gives CASSLAGGQYTEAFF.

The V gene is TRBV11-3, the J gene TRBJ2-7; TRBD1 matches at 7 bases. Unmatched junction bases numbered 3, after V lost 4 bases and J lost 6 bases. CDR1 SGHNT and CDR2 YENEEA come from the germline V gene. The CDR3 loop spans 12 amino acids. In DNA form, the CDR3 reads TGTGCCAGCAGCTCGACAGGGACCGAGCAGTACTTC. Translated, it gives CASSSTGTEQYF.

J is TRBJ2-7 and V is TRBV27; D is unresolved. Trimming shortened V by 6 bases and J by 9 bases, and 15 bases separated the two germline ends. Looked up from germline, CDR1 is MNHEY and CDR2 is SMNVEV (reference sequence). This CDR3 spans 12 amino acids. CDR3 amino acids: CASSPPMGWQYF. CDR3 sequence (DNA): TGTGCCAGCAGCCCTCCAATGGGGTGGCAGTACTTC.

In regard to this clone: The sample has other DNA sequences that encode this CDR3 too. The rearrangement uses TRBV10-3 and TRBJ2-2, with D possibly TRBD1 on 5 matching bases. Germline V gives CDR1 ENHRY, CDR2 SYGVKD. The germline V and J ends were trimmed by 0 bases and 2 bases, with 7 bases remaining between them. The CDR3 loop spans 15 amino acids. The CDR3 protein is CAISESTGNTGELFF. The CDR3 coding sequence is TGTGCCATCAGTGAGTCAACAGGAAACACCGGGGAGCTGTTTTTT.

CDR3 protein: CASRTGTQYF. The DNA of the CDR3 is TGCGCCAGCCGCACCGGGACCCAGTACTTC. The V gene is TRBV5-1, the J gene TRBJ2-5; D ambiguous. Deletions cut 7 bases from V and 7 bases from J, with 8 bases between. This CDR3 has 10 residues. Germline-derived CDR1 and CDR2 are SGHRS and YFSETQ.

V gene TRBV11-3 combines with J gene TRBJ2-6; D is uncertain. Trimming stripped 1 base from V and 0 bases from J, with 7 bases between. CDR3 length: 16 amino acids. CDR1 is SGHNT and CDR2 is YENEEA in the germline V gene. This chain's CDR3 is CASSLGLGSGANVLTF. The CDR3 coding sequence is TGTGCCAGCAGCTTAGGTTTGGGCTCTGGGGCCAACGTCCTGACTTTC.

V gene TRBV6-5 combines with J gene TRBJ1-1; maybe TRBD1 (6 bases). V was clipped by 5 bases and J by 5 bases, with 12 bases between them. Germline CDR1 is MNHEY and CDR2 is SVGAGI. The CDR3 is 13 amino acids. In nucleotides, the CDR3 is TGTGCCAGCAGTGTAACAGGGAGGACTGAAGCTTTCTTT. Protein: CASSVTGRTEAFF.

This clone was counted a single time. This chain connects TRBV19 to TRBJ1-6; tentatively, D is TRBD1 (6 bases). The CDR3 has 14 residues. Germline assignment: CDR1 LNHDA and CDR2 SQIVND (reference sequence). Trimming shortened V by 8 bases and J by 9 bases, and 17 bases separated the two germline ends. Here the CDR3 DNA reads TGTGCCAGTCACCTTGGACAGCCGAGTTCACCCCTCCACTTT. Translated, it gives CASHLGQPSSPLHF.

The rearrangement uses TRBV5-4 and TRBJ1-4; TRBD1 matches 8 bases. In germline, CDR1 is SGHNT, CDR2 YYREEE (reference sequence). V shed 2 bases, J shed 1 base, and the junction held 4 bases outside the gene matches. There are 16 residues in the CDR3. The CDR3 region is CASSLTGQGTNEKLFF. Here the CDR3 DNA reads TGTGCCAGCAGCTTAACCGGACAGGGAACTAATGAAAAACTGTTTTTT.

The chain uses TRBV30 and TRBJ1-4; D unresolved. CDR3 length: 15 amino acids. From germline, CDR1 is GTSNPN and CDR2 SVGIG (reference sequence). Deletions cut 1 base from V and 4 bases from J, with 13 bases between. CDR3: CAWSASGGSNEKLFF. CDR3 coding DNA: TGTGCCTGGAGTGCCTCGGGAGGGAGTAATGAAAAACTGTTTTTT.

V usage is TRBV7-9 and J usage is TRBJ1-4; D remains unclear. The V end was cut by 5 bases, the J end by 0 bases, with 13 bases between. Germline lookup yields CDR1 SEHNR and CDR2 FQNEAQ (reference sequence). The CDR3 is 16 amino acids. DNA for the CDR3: TGTGCCAGCAGCCAGCCGGGATTTGCAACTAATGAAAAACTGTTTTTT. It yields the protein CASSQPGFATNEKLFF.

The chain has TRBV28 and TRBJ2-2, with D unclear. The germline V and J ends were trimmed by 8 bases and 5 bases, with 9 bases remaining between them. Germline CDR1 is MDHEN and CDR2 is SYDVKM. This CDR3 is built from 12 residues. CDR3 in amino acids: CASGGRTGELFF. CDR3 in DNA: TGTGCCAGCGGTGGACGGACCGGGGAGCTGTTTTTT.

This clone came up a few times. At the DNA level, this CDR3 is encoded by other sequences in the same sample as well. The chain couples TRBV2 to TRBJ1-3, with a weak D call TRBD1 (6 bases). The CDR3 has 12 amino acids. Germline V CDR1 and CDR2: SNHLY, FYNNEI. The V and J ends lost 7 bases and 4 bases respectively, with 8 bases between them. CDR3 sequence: CASNRVGNTIYF. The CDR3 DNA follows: TGTGCCAGCAACAGGGTGGGAAACACCATATATTTT.

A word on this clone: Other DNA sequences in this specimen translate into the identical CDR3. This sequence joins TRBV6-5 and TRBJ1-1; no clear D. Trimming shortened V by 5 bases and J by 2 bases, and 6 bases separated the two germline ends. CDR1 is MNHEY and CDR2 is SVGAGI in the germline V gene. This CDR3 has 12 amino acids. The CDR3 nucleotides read TGTGCCAGCAGTACAGTTAACACTGAAGCTTTCTTT. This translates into CASSTVNTEAFF.

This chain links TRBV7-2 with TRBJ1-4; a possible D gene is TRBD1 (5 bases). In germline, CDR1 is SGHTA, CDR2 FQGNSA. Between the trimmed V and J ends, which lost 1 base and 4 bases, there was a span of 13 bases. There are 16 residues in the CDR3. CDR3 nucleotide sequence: TGTGCCAGCAGCTTAGGACAGACGTCACTTAATGAAAAACTGTTTTTT. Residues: CASSLGQTSLNEKLFF.

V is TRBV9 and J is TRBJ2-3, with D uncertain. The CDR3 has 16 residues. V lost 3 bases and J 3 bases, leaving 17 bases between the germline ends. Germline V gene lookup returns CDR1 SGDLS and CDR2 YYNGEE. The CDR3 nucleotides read TGTGCCAGCAGCGCCTACCAGACACCTTCAACAGATACGCAGTATTTT. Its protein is CASSAYQTPSTDTQYF.

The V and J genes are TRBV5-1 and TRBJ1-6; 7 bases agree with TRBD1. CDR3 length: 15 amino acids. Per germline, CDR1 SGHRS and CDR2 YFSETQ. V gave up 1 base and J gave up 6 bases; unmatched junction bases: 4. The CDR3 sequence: CASSLRAGGNSPLHF. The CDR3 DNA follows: TGCGCCAGCAGCTTGAGGGCAGGGGGTAATTCACCCCTCCACTTT.

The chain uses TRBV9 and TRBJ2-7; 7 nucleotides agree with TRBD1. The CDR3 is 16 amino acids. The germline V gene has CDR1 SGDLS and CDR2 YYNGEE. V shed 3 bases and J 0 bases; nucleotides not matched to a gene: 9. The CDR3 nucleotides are TGTGCCAGCAGCGCCATCCGGGACAGAGGCTCCTACGAGCAGTACTTC. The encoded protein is CASSAIRDRGSYEQYF.

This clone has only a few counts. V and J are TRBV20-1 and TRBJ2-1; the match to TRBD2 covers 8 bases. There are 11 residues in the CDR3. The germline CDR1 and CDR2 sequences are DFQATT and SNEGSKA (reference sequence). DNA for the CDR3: TGCAGCGCGACTAGCGTCAATGAGCAGTTCTTC. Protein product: CSATSVNEQFF.